A single sample gave rise to the 7 T cell receptor beta chains below, sequenced in a study of PD-1 blockade in classical Hodgkin lymphoma. The repertoire was sequenced with immunoSEQ multiplex PCR; TCRdb's copy has only in-frame clones and lacks some. The sample yields tens of thousands of clones, about 89% seen once. The time point was: cycle 4 day 1 (C4D1), after about 6 weeks of nivolumab. Each patient's relapse followed autologous stem cell transplantation, and brentuximab vedotin exposure varied. The sample in question was peripheral blood mononuclear cells (PBMCs), obtained before the fourth cycle of nivolumab. The receptors were gathered from a human donor with classical Hodgkin lymphoma.

CDR3 loop: CASSQGQAAEQFF. The CDR3 DNA reads TGTGCCAGCAGTCAAGGACAGGCCGCTGAGCAGTTCTTC. The chain employs TRBV27 and TRBJ2-1; 7 positions agree with TRBD1. J was trimmed by 9 bases and V by 5 bases; bases with no gene match: 7. CDR3 length equals 13 residues. Germline lookup yields CDR1 MNHEY and CDR2 SMNVEV (reference sequence).

The chain links TRBV5-1 to TRBJ2-1; D is unresolved. The germline gives CDR1 SGHRS, CDR2 YFSETQ. There are 14 residues in the CDR3. Between the trimmed V and J ends, which lost 2 bases and 8 bases, there was a span of 14 bases. This CDR3 is CASSLISLEDEQFF. CDR3 DNA: TGCGCCAGCAGCTTAATCTCCCTTGAGGATGAGCAGTTCTTC.

The genes are TRBV29-1 and TRBJ2-7; D unclear. CDR3 size: 15 residues. Trimming took 2 bases from V and 5 from J, leaving 19 bases between them. From germline, CDR1 is SQVTM and CDR2 ANQGSEA. As DNA, the CDR3 is TGCAGCGTTGAATTCGAAAACCCCTCTCGGCACGAGCAGTACTTC. Amino acid sequence: CSVEFENPSRHEQYF.

The table lists this clone with a count of one. The chain employs TRBV7-9 and TRBJ2-2; D is ambiguous. The V end was cut by 0 bases, the J end by 10 bases, with 21 bases between. The germline gives CDR1 SEHNR, CDR2 FQNEAQ (reference sequence). The CDR3 sequence is 17 residues long. This chain's CDR3 is CASSLALSNTRSSELFF. The CDR3 DNA reads as TGTGCCAGCAGCTTAGCGTTGTCGAACACTCGAAGTTCGGAGCTGTTTTTT.

The V gene is TRBV7-3, the J gene TRBJ2-5; the D gene could be TRBD1 or TRBD2 (6 bases each). V lost 5 bases to trimming and J lost 2 bases, with 15 bases between them. The CDR3 has 15 residues. Germline assignment: CDR1 SGHTA and CDR2 FQGTGA. The CDR3 nucleotides are TGTGCCAGCAGCCGCACAGGAGGGGGACAAGAGACCCAGTACTTC. This translates into CASSRTGGGQETQYF.

The chain combines TRBV5-1 with TRBJ2-3; TRBD2 matches at 7 bases. V dropped 3 bases and J dropped 2; count of bases not matched to a gene: 9. The CDR3 runs 16 residues. Germline V gene sequence: CDR1 SGHRS, CDR2 YFSETQ. The DNA of the CDR3 is TGCGCCAGCAGCTCCACCGGACTAGACTTCACAGATACGCAGTATTTT. It specifies CASSSTGLDFTDTQYF.

The chain couples TRBV5-6 to TRBJ1-6, with D possibly being TRBD1 (5 bases). The V gene's germline CDR1 is SGHDT and CDR2 YYEEEE. The CDR3 is 14 residues long. Deletions cut 2 bases from V and 8 bases from J, with 11 bases between. The CDR3 loop reads CASSLYGGDSPLHF. Written as DNA, the CDR3 is TGTGCCAGCAGCTTATACGGGGGTGATTCACCCCTCCACTTT.